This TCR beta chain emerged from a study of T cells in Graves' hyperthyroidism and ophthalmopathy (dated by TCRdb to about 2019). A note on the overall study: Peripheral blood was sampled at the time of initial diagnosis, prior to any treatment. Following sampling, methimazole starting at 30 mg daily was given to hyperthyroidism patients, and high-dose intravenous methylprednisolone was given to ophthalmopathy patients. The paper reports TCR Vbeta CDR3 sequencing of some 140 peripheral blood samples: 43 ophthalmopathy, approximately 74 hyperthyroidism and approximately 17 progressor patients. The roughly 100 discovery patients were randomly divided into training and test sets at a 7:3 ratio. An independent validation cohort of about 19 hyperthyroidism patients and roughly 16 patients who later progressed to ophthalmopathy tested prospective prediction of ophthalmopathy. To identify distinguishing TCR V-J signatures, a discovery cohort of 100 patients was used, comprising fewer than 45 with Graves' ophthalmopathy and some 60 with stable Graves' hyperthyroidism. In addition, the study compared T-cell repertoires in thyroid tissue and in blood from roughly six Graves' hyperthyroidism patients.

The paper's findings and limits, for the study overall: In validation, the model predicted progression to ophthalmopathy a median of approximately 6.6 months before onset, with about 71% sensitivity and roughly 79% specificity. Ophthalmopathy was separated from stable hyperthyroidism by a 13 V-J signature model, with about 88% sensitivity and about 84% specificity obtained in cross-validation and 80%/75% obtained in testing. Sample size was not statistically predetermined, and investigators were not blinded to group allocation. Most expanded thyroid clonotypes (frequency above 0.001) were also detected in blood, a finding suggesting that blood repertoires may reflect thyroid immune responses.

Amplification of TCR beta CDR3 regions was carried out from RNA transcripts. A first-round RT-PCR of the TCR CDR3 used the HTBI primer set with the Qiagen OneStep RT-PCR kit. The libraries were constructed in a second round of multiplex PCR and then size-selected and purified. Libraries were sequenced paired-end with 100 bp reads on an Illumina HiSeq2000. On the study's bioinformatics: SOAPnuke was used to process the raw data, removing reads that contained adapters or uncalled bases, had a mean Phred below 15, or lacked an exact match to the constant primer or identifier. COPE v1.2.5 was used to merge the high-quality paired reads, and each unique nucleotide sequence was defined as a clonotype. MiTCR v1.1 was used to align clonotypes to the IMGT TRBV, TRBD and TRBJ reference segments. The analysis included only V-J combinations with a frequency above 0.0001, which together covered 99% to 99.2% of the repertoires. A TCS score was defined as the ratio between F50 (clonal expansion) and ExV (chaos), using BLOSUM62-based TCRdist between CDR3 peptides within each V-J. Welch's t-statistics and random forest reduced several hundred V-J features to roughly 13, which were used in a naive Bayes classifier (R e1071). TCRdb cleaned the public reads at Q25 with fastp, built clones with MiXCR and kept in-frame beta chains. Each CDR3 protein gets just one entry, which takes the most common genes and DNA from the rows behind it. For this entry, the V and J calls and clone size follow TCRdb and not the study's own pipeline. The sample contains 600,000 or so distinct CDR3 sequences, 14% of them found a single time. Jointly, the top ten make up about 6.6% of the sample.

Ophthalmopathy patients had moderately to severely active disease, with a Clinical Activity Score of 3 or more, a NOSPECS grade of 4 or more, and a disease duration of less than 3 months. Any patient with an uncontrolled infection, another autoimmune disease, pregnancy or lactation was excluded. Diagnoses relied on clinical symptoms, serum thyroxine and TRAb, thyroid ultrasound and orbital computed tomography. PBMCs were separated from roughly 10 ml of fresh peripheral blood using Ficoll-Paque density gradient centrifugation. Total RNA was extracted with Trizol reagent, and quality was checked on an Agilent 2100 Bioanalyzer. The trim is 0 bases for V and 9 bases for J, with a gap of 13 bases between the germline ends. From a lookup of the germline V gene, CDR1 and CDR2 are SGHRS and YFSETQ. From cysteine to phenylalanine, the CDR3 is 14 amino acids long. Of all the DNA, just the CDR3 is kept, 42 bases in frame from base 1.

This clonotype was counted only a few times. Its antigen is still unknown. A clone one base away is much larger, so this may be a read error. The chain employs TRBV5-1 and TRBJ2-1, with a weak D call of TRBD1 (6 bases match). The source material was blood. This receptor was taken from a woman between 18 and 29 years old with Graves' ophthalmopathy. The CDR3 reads CASSLAGTSSEQFF. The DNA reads TGCGCCAGCAGCTTGGCTGGGACATCCAGTGAGCAGTTCTTC. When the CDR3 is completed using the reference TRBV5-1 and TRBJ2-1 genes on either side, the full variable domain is KAGVTQTPRYLIKTRGQQVTLSCSPISGHRSVSWYQQTPGQGLQFLFEYFSETQRNKGNFPGRFSGRQFSNSRSEMNVSTLELGDSALYLCASSLAGTSSEQFFGPGTRLTVL.